Listed here are 28 T cell receptor beta chains from one sample, sequenced in a study of STAT5B mutations in CD4+ large granular lymphocyte leukemia. TCRdb's table, derived via immunoSEQ multiplex PCR, lists solely in-frame clones and lacks some. The sample has under 35,000 clones, approximately 67% seen once. Material for sequencing was CD4+ T cells from blood buffy coats. The receptors stem from a human donor in good health.

This chain uses TRBV7-2 with TRBJ2-3; 11 bases fit TRBD1. The CDR3 is made up of 19 amino acids. Germline V gene lookup returns CDR1 SGHTA and CDR2 FQGNSA. V lost 2 bases and J lost 4; bases outside the gene matches: 14. CDR3 sequence (DNA): TGTGCCAGCAGCTTATCTCCGGACAGGGGGCGGAAGGGCCCAGATACGCAGTATTTT. It yields the protein CASSLSPDRGRKGPDTQYF. The full variable domain, with the rest looked up from reference TRBV7-2 and TRBJ2-3, is GAGVSQSPSNKVTEKGKDVELRCDPISGHTALYWYRQSLGQGLEFLIYFQGNSAPDKSGLPSDRFSAERTGGSVSTLTIQRTQQEDSAVYLCASSLSPDRGRKGPDTQYFGPGTRLTVL.

This chain connects TRBV7-2 to TRBJ2-5, with TRBD2 matching over 10 bases. J was trimmed by 5 bases and V by 3 bases; bases with no gene match: 6. CDR3 length: 15 amino acids. Germline V gives CDR1 SGHTA, CDR2 FQGNSA. CDR3 nucleotide sequence: TGTGCCAGCAGCTTTCAGCGGGGGGGCCGGGAGACCCAGTACTTC. It yields the protein CASSFQRGGRETQYF.

The rearrangement links TRBV29-1 to TRBJ2-5, with 10 nucleotides matching TRBD2. In germline, CDR1 is SQVTM, CDR2 ANQGSEA. V shed 4 bases, J shed 4 bases, and the junction held 6 bases outside the gene matches. This CDR3 has 14 amino acids. The CDR3 DNA follows: TGCAGCGTTGTAATGGCTAGCGGGGGAGAGACCCAGTACTTC. It codes for CSVVMASGGETQYF.

Written as DNA, the CDR3 is TGCGCCAGCAGCTCCCGGGACCCGAGCTACGAGCAGTACTTC. Translated, it gives CASSSRDPSYEQYF. The chain carries TRBV5-1 and TRBJ2-7, with D perhaps being TRBD1 or TRBD2 (5 bases each). Trimming removed 3 bases at V and 3 bases at J, with 13 bases between. Germline CDR1 SGHRS, CDR2 YFSETQ. The CDR3 covers 14 residues.

The genes are TRBV7-2 and TRBJ2-3; D is ambiguous. The CDR3 is made up of 13 amino acids. The germline V gene encodes CDR1 SGHTA and CDR2 FQGNSA. Trimming took off 5 bases at V and 0 bases at J, with 6 bases between the two ends. The CDR3 loop is CASSRESTDTQYF. The CDR3 bases are TGTGCCAGCAGCAGGGAAAGCACAGATACGCAGTATTTT.

The chain employs TRBV7-9 and TRBJ2-1; 9 positions agree with TRBD1. There are 15 residues in the CDR3. The V segment lost 3 bases and the J segment 6 bases; nucleotides outside the gene matches: 6. Germline V lookup: CDR1 SEHNR, CDR2 FQNEAQ (reference sequence). CDR3 nucleotide sequence: TGTGCCAGCAGCTTGGAACAGGGGGCAGGCAATGAGCAGTTCTTC. It encodes CASSLEQGAGNEQFF. Variable domain in full (rest from reference TRBV7-9 and TRBJ2-1): DTGVSQNPRHKITKRGQNVTFRCDPISEHNRLYWYRQTLGQGPEFLTYFQNEAQLEKSRLLSDRFSAERPKGSFSTLEIQRTEQGDSAMYLCASSLEQGAGNEQFFGPGTRLTVL.

This clone occurred a few times. The chain uses TRBV9 and TRBJ1-4; 9 bases agree with TRBD1. From germline, CDR1 is SGDLS and CDR2 YYNGEE. Trimming removed 3 bases from V and 5 bases from J; junction bases left unmatched: 2. The CDR3 spans 14 residues. The CDR3 reads CASSGGQGNEKLFF. In nucleotides, the CDR3 is TGTGCCAGCAGCGGGGGACAGGGAAATGAAAAACTGTTTTTT.

The chain recombines TRBV28 with TRBJ2-5, with 7 bases identical to TRBD1. Germline assignment: CDR1 MDHEN and CDR2 SYDVKM. Losses at the gene ends were 5 bases for V and 3 bases for J; bases not matched to a gene: 6. The CDR3 runs 14 residues. This CDR3 reads CASSRAQGKETQYF. The CDR3 DNA follows: TGTGCCAGCAGTCGAGCACAGGGGAAAGAGACCCAGTACTTC.

This clone turned up a few times. This chain joins TRBV15 and TRBJ2-2; 8 bases fit TRBD2. The germline V gene has CDR1 LNHNV and CDR2 YYDKDF (reference sequence). J lost 3 bases, V lost 0 bases, and 6 bases had no gene match. The CDR3 is 17 amino acids. CDR3 DNA sequence: TGTGCCACCAGCAGAGATCCGGGGGGGCCGTACACCGGGGAGCTGTTTTTT. Protein product: CATSRDPGGPYTGELFF. Complete variable domain (other parts from reference TRBV15 and TRBJ2-2): DAMVIQNPRYQVTQFGKPVTLSCSQTLNHNVMYWYQQKSSQAPKLLFHYYDKDFNNEADTPDNFQSRRPNTSFCFLDIRSPGLGDTAMYLCATSRDPGGPYTGELFFGEGSRLTVL.

This chain links TRBV12-2 with TRBJ1-2; TRBD1, as called in the table, went unchecked against the DNA. TRBV12-2 is tagged as a pseudogene. This CDR3 is built from 13 residues. The CDR3 here is CASRLWTAYGYTF. Here the CDR3 DNA reads TGTGCAAGTCGCCTCTGGACAGCCTATGGCTACACCTTC.

The chain employs TRBV7-2 and TRBJ1-1, with unresolved D. CDR3 size: 13 residues. CDR1 is SGHTA, CDR2 FQGNSA, per germline. Trimming stripped 5 bases from V and 1 base from J, with 8 bases between. The CDR3 reads CASSTTKNTEAFF. CDR3 sequence (DNA): TGTGCCAGCAGCACAACCAAGAACACTGAAGCTTTCTTT.

The rearrangement joins TRBV10-3 to TRBJ1-1; D possibly corresponds to TRBD1 (5 bases). The V end lost 2 bases, the J end lost 3 bases, and 7 bases lay between the germline ends. CDR1 is ENHRY, CDR2 SYGVKD, per germline. There are 13 residues in the CDR3. This CDR3 reads CAISERGDTEAFF. The CDR3 region has the DNA TGTGCCATCAGTGAGAGAGGGGACACTGAAGCTTTCTTT.

The V call is TRBV10-3, the J call TRBJ1-4, with 7 bases matching TRBD1. CDR1 and CDR2 (germline): ENHRY, SYGVKD. This CDR3 has 19 residues. The J segment lost 8 bases and the V segment lost 0 bases, leaving 18 bases of the junction unmatched. Written as DNA, the CDR3 is TGTGCCATCAGTGAGTCCGGGACAGCCGGAAGAACCCCCCAGGAAAAACTGTTTTTT. This sequence encodes CAISESGTAGRTPQEKLFF.

This clone occurred once. The chain couples TRBV7-9 to TRBJ2-1; D possibly uses TRBD1 or TRBD2 (5 bases each). Germline CDR1 is SEHNR and CDR2 is FQNEAQ (reference sequence). CDR3 length: 16 amino acids. Trimming took 4 bases from V and 7 from J, leaving 20 bases between them. Here the CDR3 reads CASSSNTGAIGNEQFF. Here the CDR3 DNA reads TGTGCCAGCAGCTCCAACACCGGGGCCATTGGGAATGAGCAGTTCTTC.

The J gene is TRBJ1-6, the V gene TRBV11-3; D perhaps matches TRBD1 (5 bases). The CDR3 loop spans 14 amino acids. Trimming took off 4 bases at V and 7 bases at J, with 11 bases between the two ends. Germline CDR1 is SGHNT and CDR2 is YENEEA. CDR3 sequence reads: CASSSQGLNSPLHF. The CDR3 DNA reads TGTGCCAGCAGCTCTCAGGGATTGAATTCACCCCTCCACTTT.

The genes are TRBV5-1 and TRBJ2-1; 7 bases line up with TRBD1. Germline CDR1 and CDR2: SGHRS and YFSETQ. This CDR3 has 16 amino acids. With 2 bases clipped from V and 0 bases from J, the junction kept 5 bases outside the gene matches. The CDR3 DNA reads as TGCGCCAGCAGCTTCGGACAGGACCCCTCCTACAATGAGCAGTTCTTC. This gives the protein CASSFGQDPSYNEQFF.

The V gene is TRBV2, the J gene TRBJ2-7; no clear D. Germline V CDR1 and CDR2: SNHLY, FYNNEI. V was clipped by 1 base and J by 5 bases, with 12 bases between them. The CDR3 totals 14 residues. The CDR3 nucleotides read TGTGCCAGCAGTGAAGACTCAGGCGTCAACGAGCAGTACTTC. Its translation: CASSEDSGVNEQYF.

This clone was counted between two and nine times. This chain joins TRBV11-2 and TRBJ1-5; TRBD1 aligns across 8 bases. Germline V gene data show CDR1 as SGHAT and CDR2 as FQNNGV. The CDR3 is made up of 15 amino acids. Trimming took 5 bases from V and 3 from J; bases not matched to a gene: 6. CDR3 sequence: CASSLGGQDNQPQHF. CDR3 DNA: TGTGCCAGCAGCCTAGGGGGACAGGACAATCAGCCCCAGCATTTT.

V is TRBV4-1 and J is TRBJ1-3, with 8 bases identical to TRBD1. The CDR3 totals 18 residues. The J segment lost 1 base and the V segment lost 6 bases, leaving 14 bases of the junction unmatched. Germline-derived CDR1 and CDR2 are MGHRA and YSYEKL. CDR3 loop: CASSTDGGRGRSGNTIYF. As DNA, the CDR3 is TGCGCCAGCAGTACGGACGGCGGCAGGGGGCGATCTGGAAACACCATATATTTT.

The DNA of the CDR3 is TGTGCCAGCAGTGAAGGGACTAGCGGGAGCTCCTACAATGAGCAGTTCTTC. Protein sequence: CASSEGTSGSSYNEQFF. The V gene is TRBV6-1, the J gene TRBJ2-1; TRBD2 agrees at 13 bases. Germline V gives CDR1 MNHNS, CDR2 SASEGT. V dropped 1 base and J dropped 0; count of bases not matched to a gene: 0. CDR3 length: 17 amino acids.

This chain connects TRBV6-5 to TRBJ1-4, with D unclear. Trimming stripped 5 bases from V and 8 bases from J, with 9 bases between. This CDR3 is built from 12 residues. The germline V gene encodes CDR1 MNHEY and CDR2 SVGAGI. As DNA, the CDR3 is TGTGCCAGCAGTCCCGAGCGGGAAAAACTGTTTTTT. This sequence encodes CASSPEREKLFF.

The V gene is TRBV7-2, the J gene TRBJ1-4; 9 positions match TRBD1. CDR3 length: 16 amino acids. The ends lost 1 base at V and 7 bases at J; junction bases unmatched: 7. The germline V gene has CDR1 SGHTA and CDR2 FQGNSA. This CDR3 is CASSLGGGQGREKLFF. CDR3 coding DNA: TGTGCCAGCAGCTTAGGGGGGGGACAGGGTCGTGAAAAACTGTTTTTT. Drawing the rest from reference TRBV7-2 and TRBJ1-4, the complete variable domain is GAGVSQSPSNKVTEKGKDVELRCDPISGHTALYWYRQSLGQGLEFLIYFQGNSAPDKSGLPSDRFSAERTGGSVSTLTIQRTQQEDSAVYLCASSLGGGQGREKLFFGSGTQLSVL.

The gene calls are TRBV18 and TRBJ2-1, with TRBD1 matching over 9 bases. The CDR3 is 15 residues long. CDR1 and CDR2 from the germline V gene are KGHSH and LQKENI. The V segment lost 4 bases and the J segment 3 bases; nucleotides outside the gene matches: 4. The CDR3 spells CASSLGQGSYNEQFF. As DNA, the CDR3 is TGTGCCAGCTCACTCGGACAGGGGAGCTACAATGAGCAGTTCTTC.

The genes are TRBV27 and TRBJ2-3; 8 bases line up with TRBD2. V trimming: 0 bases; J trimming: 6 bases; junction bases outside the gene matches: 5. This CDR3 has 15 residues. Germline CDR1 and CDR2: MNHEY and SMNVEV (reference sequence). CDR3 region: CASSLSFAGGDTQYF. The DNA for the CDR3 is TGTGCCAGCAGTTTATCTTTTGCGGGGGGCGATACGCAGTATTTT.

The genes are TRBV9 and TRBJ1-1; D not certain. Germline CDR1 and CDR2: SGDLS and YYNGEE. The CDR3 is 15 amino acids. V dropped 1 base and J dropped 4 bases, with 14 bases sitting between them. Here the CDR3 reads CASSVLATIGTEAFF. The CDR3 DNA sequence: TGTGCCAGCAGCGTACTAGCGACGATCGGCACTGAAGCTTTCTTT.

The chain joins TRBV18 to TRBJ1-2; 12 bases are a match to TRBD1. The V segment lost 5 bases and the J segment 4 bases; nucleotides outside the gene matches: 11. Germline V gene sequence: CDR1 KGHSH, CDR2 LQKENI. The CDR3 extends over 17 amino acids. This CDR3 reads CASSSGTGGRGFYGYTF. The CDR3 region has the DNA TGTGCCAGCTCATCCGGGACAGGGGGCCGTGGCTTCTATGGCTACACCTTC.

The chain recombines TRBV6-1 with TRBJ2-7, with 7 bases that match TRBD1. V shed 5 bases and J 3 bases; nucleotides not matched to a gene: 4. CDR3 size: 13 residues. Germline V gene lookup returns CDR1 MNHNS and CDR2 SASEGT. In DNA, the CDR3 is TGTGCCAGCAGTTCGGGACAGAACTACGAGCAGTACTTC. It yields the protein CASSSGQNYEQYF.

This clone is judged medium-sized. The V and J genes are TRBV7-2 and TRBJ2-1, with TRBD1 identical over 8 bases. J was trimmed by 5 bases and V by 4 bases; bases with no gene match: 7. This CDR3 is built from 15 residues. The germline V gene has CDR1 SGHTA and CDR2 FQGNSA. In DNA, the CDR3 is TGTGCCAGCAGCTCGACAGGGGTCCCCCACAATGAGCAGTTCTTC. As protein: CASSSTGVPHNEQFF.